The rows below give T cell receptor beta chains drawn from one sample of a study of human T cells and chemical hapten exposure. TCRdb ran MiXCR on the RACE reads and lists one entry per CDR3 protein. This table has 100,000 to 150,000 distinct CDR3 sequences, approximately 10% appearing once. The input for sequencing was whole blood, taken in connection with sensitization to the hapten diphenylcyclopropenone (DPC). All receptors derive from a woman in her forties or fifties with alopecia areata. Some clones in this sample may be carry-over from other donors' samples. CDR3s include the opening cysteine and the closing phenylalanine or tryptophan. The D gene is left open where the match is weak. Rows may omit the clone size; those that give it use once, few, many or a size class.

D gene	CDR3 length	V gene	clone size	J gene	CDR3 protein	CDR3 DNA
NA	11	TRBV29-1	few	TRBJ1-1	CSVVGPRGAFF	TGCAGCGTTGTGGGACCCCGAGGGGCTTTCTTT
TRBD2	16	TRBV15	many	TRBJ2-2	CATSREGSGTYGELFF	TGTGCCACCAGCAGAGAAGGAAGCGGGACTTACGGGGAGCTGTTTTTT
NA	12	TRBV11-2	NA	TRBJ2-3	CASLAGTDTQYF	TGTGCCAGCCTGGCCGGCACAGATACGCAGTATTTT
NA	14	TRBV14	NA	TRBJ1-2	CASSQRVTHYGYTF	TGTGCCAGCAGCCAACGAGTAACCCACTATGGCTACACCTTC
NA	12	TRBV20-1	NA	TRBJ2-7	CSARDNSYEKYF	TGCAGTGCTAGGGACAACTCCTACGAGAAGTACTTC
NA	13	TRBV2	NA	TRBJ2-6	CATNEGQGNVLTF	TGTGCCACCAACGAGGGGCAAGGCAACGTCCTGACTTTC
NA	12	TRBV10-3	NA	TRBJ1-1	CATNDRRAEAFF	TGTGCCACCAATGACAGGCGCGCTGAAGCTTTCTTT
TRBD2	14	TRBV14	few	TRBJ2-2	CASSLSGATGELFF	TGTGCCAGCAGCTTGAGCGGGGCCACCGGGGAGCTGTTTTTT
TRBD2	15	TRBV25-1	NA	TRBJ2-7	CASRAGLAGGYEQYF	TGTGCCAGCAGGGCGGGACTAGCGGGAGGATACGAGCAGTACTTC
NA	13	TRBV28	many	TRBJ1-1	CASSNPFRGTAFF	TGTGCCAGCAGTAATCCCTTCAGGGGAACAGCTTTCTTT
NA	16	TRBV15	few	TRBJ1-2	CATSPSGSTPWYGYTF	TGTGCCACCAGCCCGTCCGGGTCCACCCCGTGGTATGGCTACACCTTC
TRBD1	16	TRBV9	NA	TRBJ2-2	CASSVEGGSFTGELFF	TGTGCCAGCAGCGTAGAAGGGGGCTCCTTCACCGGGGAGCTGTTTTTT
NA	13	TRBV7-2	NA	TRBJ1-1	CASSRSENTEAFF	TGTGCCAGCAGCCGCTCAGAAAACACTGAAGCTTTCTTT
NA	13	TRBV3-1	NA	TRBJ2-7	CASSPTFPYEQYF	TGTGCCAGCAGCCCCACTTTTCCCTACGAGCAGTACTTC
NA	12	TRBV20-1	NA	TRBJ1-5	CSARGGVQPQHF	TGCAGTGCTAGGGGTGGGGTCCAGCCCCAGCATTTT
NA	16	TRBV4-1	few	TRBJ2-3	CANSPQGRIDTDTQYF	TGCGCCAACAGCCCACAGGGAAGGATCGATACAGATACGCAGTATTTT
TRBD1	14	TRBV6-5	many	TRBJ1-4	CASSLGQGVEKLFF	TGTGCCAGCAGCTTGGGACAGGGGGTCGAAAAACTGTTTTTT
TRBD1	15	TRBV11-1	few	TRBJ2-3	CASSNRDRALYTQYF	TGTGCCAGCAGCAACCGGGACAGGGCATTATATACGCAGTATTTT
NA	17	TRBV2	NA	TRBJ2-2	CASKPLVEGFGTGEQFF	TGTGCCAGCAAACCCTTGGTGGAGGGGTTTGGCACCGGGGAGCAGTTTTTT
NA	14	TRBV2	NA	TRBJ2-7	CASSELLGNGEQYF	TGTGCCAGCAGTGAACTCCTAGGGAACGGCGAGCAGTACTTC